This T cell receptor (beta chain) is drawn from a study of tumor T cells in aggressive B-cell lymphoma. Measured with immunoSEQ multiplex PCR; TCRdb has only the in-frame clones, and not every one. This sample carries 6,000 to 8,500 clones, approximately 78% of them seen once, and the ten largest clones take 2.5% to 3%. Germline CDR1 reads SGHRS; CDR2 reads YFSETQ. V lost 1 base to trimming and J lost 3 bases; unmatched junction nucleotides: 4. This CDR3 is 15 amino acids long. Sample: tumor tissue. The receptor was derived from an adult with diffuse large B cell lymphoma. The gene calls are TRBV5-1 and TRBJ2-1; 7 positions match TRBD2. CDR3 loop: CASSLTSVDYNEQFF. For the CDR3, the DNA is TGCGCCAGCAGCTTGACTAGCGTTGACTACAATGAGCAGTTCTTC.